Below are 7 T cell receptor beta chains sequenced from a single sample in a study of Tregs in tolerant kidney transplant recipients. The table came from immunoSEQ multiplex PCR; TCRdb's copy has only in-frame clones and leaves some out. The repertoire includes under 100,000 clones, about 92% of them detected once, and roughly 4.7% sits in the top ten. Sequenced material: CD8+ T cells from blood. Receptors originate from a human donor in good health.

The rearrangement joins TRBV15 to TRBJ2-7; D perhaps matches TRBD2 (6 bases). Trimming removed 0 bases at V and 4 bases at J, with 16 bases between. Germline V gene sequence: CDR1 LNHNV, CDR2 YYDKDF (reference sequence). CDR3 length equals 16 residues. The CDR3 spells CATSRDSGVGAYEQYF. CDR3 in DNA: TGTGCCACCAGCAGAGATTCGGGGGTAGGGGCATACGAGCAGTACTTC.

This chain joins TRBV13 and TRBJ2-3, with D perhaps TRBD1 (6 bases). Germline V CDR1 and CDR2: PRHDT, FYEKMQ (reference sequence). V lost 3 bases to trimming and J lost 8 bases, with 15 bases between them. The CDR3 is made up of 14 amino acids. The CDR3 DNA follows: TGTGCCAGCAGCTTTGGACAGCCCGAAGGTACGCAGTATTTT. It translates to CASSFGQPEGTQYF.

In DNA form, the CDR3 reads TGTGCCACCGCGTCATTCGCTTTGGGGAATCAGCCCCAGCATTTT. It specifies CATASFALGNQPQHF. The chain carries TRBV19 and TRBJ1-5; no reliable D call. Germline values: CDR1 LNHDA, CDR2 SQIVND (reference sequence). The CDR3 covers 15 residues. V lost 10 bases and J lost 4, with 20 bases in between.

The chain carries TRBV4-1 and TRBJ2-7; 15 bases are shared with TRBD2. V gave up 0 bases and J gave up 2 bases; unmatched junction bases: 11. CDR1 and CDR2 from the germline V gene are MGHRA and YSYEKL. The CDR3 runs 20 residues. The DNA of the CDR3 is TGCGCCAGCAGCCAAGATAGCCCCGGGACTAGCGGGGGGATCACCTACGAGCAGTACTTC. Translated, it gives CASSQDSPGTSGGITYEQYF.

J is TRBJ2-5 and V is TRBV9; D call uncertain. V was shortened by 4 bases and J by 5 bases, with 15 bases between the two germline ends. The germline V gene has CDR1 SGDLS and CDR2 YYNGEE. CDR3 length: 14 amino acids. CDR3 protein: CASSPYISGETQYF. The CDR3 nucleotides are TGTGCCAGCAGCCCCTATATATCTGGGGAGACCCAGTACTTC.

The chain combines TRBV5-6 with TRBJ1-5; D is uncertain. Germline-derived CDR1 and CDR2 are SGHDT and YYEEEE. V was clipped by 2 bases and J by 6 bases, with 12 bases between them. The CDR3 is made up of 14 amino acids. The CDR3 protein is CASSFGITGQPQHF. The CDR3 nucleotides are TGTGCCAGCAGCTTTGGGATAACGGGTCAGCCCCAGCATTTT. Looking up the rest from reference TRBV5-6 and TRBJ1-5 gives the full variable domain: DAGVTQSPTHLIKTRGQQVTLRCSPKSGHDTVSWYQQALGQGPQFIFQYYEEEERQRGNFPDRFSGHQFPNYSSELNVNALLLGDSALYLCASSFGITGQPQHFGDGTRLSIL.

V gene TRBV4-2 combines with J gene TRBJ2-3; TRBD2 agrees at 10 bases. The CDR3 consists of 18 residues. The J segment lost 5 bases and the V segment lost 0 bases, leaving 11 bases of the junction unmatched. The germline V gene encodes CDR1 LGHNA and CDR2 YNFKEQ. The CDR3, as DNA: TGTGCCAGCAGCCAAGACACCCCCACTAGCGGGGAGGAAGATACGCAGTATTTT. This encodes CASSQDTPTSGEEDTQYF.